The 12 T cell receptor beta chains below come from one sample, sequenced in a study of T cells in women clearing cervical HPV infection. Sequenced by immunoSEQ multiplex PCR; TCRdb stores in-frame clones only, minus some. The listing contains about 46,000 clones. What was sequenced was blood buffy coat. Receptor source: a woman aged 18-70 years with a cervical HPV16 infection that either progressed to CIN3+ or cleared (not recorded which).

With respect to this clone: The CDR3 end falls 3 residues outside the read, so it is completed with the germline J gene. The chain joins TRBV7-2 to TRBJ2-3; D is ambiguous. Germline V lookup: CDR1 SGHTA, CDR2 FQGNSA. V shed 4 bases and J shed 0 bases, with 8 bases lying between them. The CDR3 consists of 14 residues. The CDR3 spells CASSSPLSTDTQYF. The sequenced CDR3 bases are TGTGCCAGCAGCTCACCACTTAGCACAGATACG. Full variable domain (rest looked up from reference TRBV7-2 and TRBJ2-3): GAGVSQSPSNKVTEKGKDVELRCDPISGHTALYWYRQSLGQGLEFLIYFQGNSAPDKSGLPSDRFSAERTGGSVSTLTIQRTQQEDSAVYLCASSSPLSTDTQYFGPGTRLTVL.

Note on this clone: The observed sequence ends 3 residues before the CDR3 terminus, with the missing tail filled in from the germline J gene. This chain uses TRBV19 with TRBJ1-1; no clear D gene. From germline, CDR1 is LNHDA and CDR2 SQIVND (reference sequence). CDR3 length: 12 amino acids. Incomplete CDR3 DNA: TGTGCCAGTAGTATCTCTGTCGGTGGA. It encodes CASSISVGG. The whole CDR3 protein reads CASSISVGGAFF.

Concerning this clone itself: The read gets to within 3 residues of the CDR3 end, and the germline J gene fills in the rest. The rearrangement joins TRBV11-3 to TRBJ2-1, with a tentative D call TRBD2 (6 bases). This CDR3 comprises 14 residues. V lost 3 bases and J lost 9, with 15 bases in between. Germline values: CDR1 SGHNT, CDR2 YENEEA. This CDR3 is CASSFRTTTSEQFF. Partial CDR3 DNA: TGTGCCAGCAGCTTCCGGACTACTACTAGTGAG.

In regard to this clone: The read terminates 3 residues before the CDR3 end, so the remaining end is supplied by the germline J gene. The chain employs TRBV2 and TRBJ2-4, with D tentatively TRBD2 (7 bases). Looked up from germline, CDR1 is SNHLY and CDR2 is FYNNEI. This CDR3 is built from 14 residues. Incomplete CDR3 DNA: TGTGCCGGGGGGGGCAGGGACGGCATCTATGGT. This encodes CAGGGRDGIYG. The CDR3 in full is CAGGGRDGIYGQYF. Variable domain in full (rest from reference TRBV2 and TRBJ2-4): EPEVTQTPSHQVTQMGQEVILRCVPISNHLYFYWYRQILGQKVEFLVSFYNNEISEKSEIFDDQFSVERPDGSNFTLKIRSTKLEDSAMYFCAGGGRDGIYGQYFGAGTRLSVL.

Concerning this clone itself: Sequencing ends 3 residues short of the CDR3 end; the germline J gene provides the rest. This sequence joins TRBV19 and TRBJ1-2; no clear D. Germline values: CDR1 LNHDA, CDR2 SQIVND (reference sequence). CDR3 length: 12 residues. With 8 bases removed from V and 0 bases from J, the gap between germline ends came to 7 bases. The CDR3 sequence is CASSKTNYGYTF. The DNA read from the CDR3 is TGTGCCAGTTCTAAGACTAACTATGGC.

Note on this clone: The CDR3 extends 3 residues past the end of the read, so its final part is completed from the germline J gene. This chain joins TRBV7-2 and TRBJ2-7, with 7 nucleotides matching TRBD2. CDR3 size: 15 residues. V gave up 6 bases and J gave up 3 bases; unmatched junction bases: 11. Germline CDR1 SGHTA, CDR2 FQGNSA. The CDR3 bases that were read are TGTGCCAGCAGTCGTTTACAGTCTAGCGGCTACGAG. It encodes CASSRLQSSGYE. The full CDR3 protein is CASSRLQSSGYEQYF.

About this clone: The read is 3 residues too short to cover the CDR3 end, so that end is filled in from the germline J gene. J is TRBJ1-1 and V is TRBV19; maybe TRBD1 (5 bases). The CDR3 is 14 residues long. Germline values: CDR1 LNHDA, CDR2 SQIVND (reference sequence). The CDR3 reads CASSLGVVGGIAFF. Partial CDR3 DNA: TGTGCCAGTAGTTTAGGAGTCGTGGGGGGAATA.

CDR3 DNA (partial): TGTGCCAGCTCACAGGGGGCGGACAATCAGCCC. Its translation is CASSQGADNQP. The full CDR3 is CASSQGADNQPQHF. The rearrangement links TRBV18 to TRBJ1-5; 7 bases agree with TRBD1. With the read ending 3 residues before the CDR3 end, the germline J gene is used to fill in that end. Germline CDR1 reads KGHSH; CDR2 reads LQKENI. With 4 bases clipped from V and 3 bases from J, the junction kept 3 bases outside the gene matches. The CDR3 runs to 14 residues.

With respect to this clone: Read sequence stops 3 residues before the CDR3 end, and the germline J gene provides the missing end. The genes are TRBV29-1 and TRBJ2-3; tentatively, D is TRBD2 (5 bases). The CDR3 consists of 16 residues. With 4 bases removed from V and 0 bases from J, the gap between germline ends came to 17 bases. Germline loops: CDR1 SQVTM, CDR2 ANQGSEA. The CDR3 here is CSVGRGLLSSTDTQYF. The sequenced part of the CDR3 DNA is TGCAGCGTTGGACGAGGACTGCTTTCTAGCACAGATACG.

A word on this clone: The CDR3 end falls 3 residues outside the read, so it is completed with the germline J gene. This chain uses TRBV29-1 with TRBJ1-2; no reliable D call. Germline CDR1 reads SQVTM; CDR2 reads ANQGSEA. V was clipped by 5 bases and J by 0 bases, with 7 bases between them. This CDR3 has 12 residues. CDR3 bases read: TGCAGCGTTTTCAGGACTAACTATGGC. Residues: CSVFRTNYG. The CDR3 in its entirety is CSVFRTNYGYTF.

Regarding this clone: Read sequence stops 3 residues before the CDR3 end, and the germline J gene provides the missing end. The rearrangement joins TRBV23-1 to TRBJ2-7; TRBD1 matches 7 bases. TRBV23-1 falls under the ORF class, with uncertain function. V dropped 3 bases and J dropped 3; count of bases not matched to a gene: 11. This CDR3 region has 16 residues. Here the CDR3 reads CASSQWATGANYEQYF. The CDR3 bases that were read are TGCGCCAGCAGTCAGTGGGCCACAGGGGCGAACTACGAG.

Concerning this clone: The missing CDR3 end, 3 residues past where the read stops, is filled in from the germline J gene. The chain combines TRBV19 with TRBJ1-4, with 7 bases that match TRBD1. Trimming removed 10 bases from V and 5 bases from J; junction bases left unmatched: 13. Germline V gene sequence: CDR1 LNHDA, CDR2 SQIVND (reference sequence). The CDR3 contains 15 residues. The CDR3 DNA, read in part, is TGTGCCACCATAGAACCGGGGACAGCAAATGAAAAA. It yields the protein CATIEPGTANEK. The whole CDR3 is CATIEPGTANEKLFF.